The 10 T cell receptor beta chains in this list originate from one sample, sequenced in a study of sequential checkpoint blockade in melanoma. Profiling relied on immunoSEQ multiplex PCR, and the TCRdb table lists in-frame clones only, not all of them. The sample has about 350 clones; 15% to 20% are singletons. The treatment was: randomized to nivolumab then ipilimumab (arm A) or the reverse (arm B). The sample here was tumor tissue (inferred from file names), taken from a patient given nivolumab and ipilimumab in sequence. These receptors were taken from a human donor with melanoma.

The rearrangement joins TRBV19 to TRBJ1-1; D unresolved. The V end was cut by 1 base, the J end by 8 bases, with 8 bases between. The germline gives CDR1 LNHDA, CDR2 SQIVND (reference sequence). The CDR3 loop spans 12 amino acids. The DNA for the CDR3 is TGTGCCAGTAGTATAGGGTGGGAAGAAGCTTTCTTT. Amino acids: CASSIGWEEAFF.

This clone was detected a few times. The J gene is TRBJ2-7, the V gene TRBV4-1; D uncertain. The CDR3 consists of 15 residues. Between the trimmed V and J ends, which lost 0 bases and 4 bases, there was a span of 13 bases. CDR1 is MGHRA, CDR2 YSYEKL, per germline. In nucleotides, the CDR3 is TGCGCCAGCAGCCAAGATGATACCTATCCATACGAGCAGTACTTC. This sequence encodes CASSQDDTYPYEQYF.

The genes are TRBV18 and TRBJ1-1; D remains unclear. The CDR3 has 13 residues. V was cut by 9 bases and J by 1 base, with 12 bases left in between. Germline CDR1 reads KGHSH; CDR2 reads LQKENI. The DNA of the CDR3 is TGTGCCAGTCAGACCCTGCAGAACACTGAAGCTTTCTTT. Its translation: CASQTLQNTEAFF.

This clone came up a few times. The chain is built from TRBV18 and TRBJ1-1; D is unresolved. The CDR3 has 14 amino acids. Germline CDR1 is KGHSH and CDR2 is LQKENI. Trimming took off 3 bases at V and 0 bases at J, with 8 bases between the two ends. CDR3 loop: CASSPSVLNTEAFF. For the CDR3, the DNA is TGTGCCAGCTCACCCTCAGTCCTGAACACTGAAGCTTTCTTT.

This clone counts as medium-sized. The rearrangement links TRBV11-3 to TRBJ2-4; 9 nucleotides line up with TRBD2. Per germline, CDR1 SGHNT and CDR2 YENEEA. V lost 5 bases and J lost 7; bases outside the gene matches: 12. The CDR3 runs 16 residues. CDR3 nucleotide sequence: TGTGCCAGCAGCCCGCCGGGACTAGCTGGTATTAACATTCAGTACTTC. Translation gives CASSPPGLAGINIQYF.

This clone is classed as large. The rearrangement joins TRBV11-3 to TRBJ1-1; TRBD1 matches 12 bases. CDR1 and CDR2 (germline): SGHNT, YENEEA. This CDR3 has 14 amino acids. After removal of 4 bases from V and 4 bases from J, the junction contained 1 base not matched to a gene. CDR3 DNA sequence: TGTGCCAGCAGCTGGGGACAGGGGGCCACTGAAGCTTTCTTT. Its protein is CASSWGQGATEAFF.

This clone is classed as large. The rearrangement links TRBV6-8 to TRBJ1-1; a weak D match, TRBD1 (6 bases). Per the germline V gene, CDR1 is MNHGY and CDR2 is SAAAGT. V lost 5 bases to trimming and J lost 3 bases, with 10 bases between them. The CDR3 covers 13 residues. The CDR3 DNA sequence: TGTGCCAGCAGTGGAGGGGGTTACACTGAAGCTTTCTTT. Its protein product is CASSGGGYTEAFF.

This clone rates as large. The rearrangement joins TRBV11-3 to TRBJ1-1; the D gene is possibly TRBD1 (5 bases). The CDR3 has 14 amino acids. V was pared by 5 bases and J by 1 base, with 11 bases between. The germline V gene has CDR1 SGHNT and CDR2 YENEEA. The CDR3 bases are TGTGCCAGCAGCGCGGGACCGGAGAACACTGAAGCTTTCTTT. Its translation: CASSAGPENTEAFF.

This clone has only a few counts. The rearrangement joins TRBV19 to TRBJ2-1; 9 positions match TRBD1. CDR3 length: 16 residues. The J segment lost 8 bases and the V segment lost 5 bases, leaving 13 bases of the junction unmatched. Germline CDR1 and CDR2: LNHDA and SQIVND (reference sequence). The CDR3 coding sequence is TGTGCCAGTAGTCCGGATGGGGGACAGGGTGAGGATGAGCAGTTCTTC. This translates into CASSPDGGQGEDEQFF.

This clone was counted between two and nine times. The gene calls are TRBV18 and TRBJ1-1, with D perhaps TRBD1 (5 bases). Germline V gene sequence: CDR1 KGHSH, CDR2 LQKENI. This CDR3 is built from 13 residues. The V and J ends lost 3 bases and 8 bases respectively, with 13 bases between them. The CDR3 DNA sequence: TGTGCCAGCTCACCCCGACAGAACCAAGAAGCTTTCTTT. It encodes CASSPRQNQEAFF.